A selection of T cell receptor beta chains follows, all from one sample in a study of blood T cell repertoires in COVID-19. Sequencing used immunoSEQ multiplex PCR; TCRdb keeps in-frame clones, though not all of them. The data show 250,000 to 350,000 clones, with roughly 86% seen just once and about 5.4% held by the top ten. Sequencing was carried out using PBMCs or T cells enriched from blood (not recorded which). Receptors originate from a woman younger than 45 who had recovered from COVID-19. Each CDR3 is given with its conserved first and last residue. Size tells how often a clone was seen (once, few, many) or the class of an expanded clone, and some rows leave it out.

>TRBJ1-2|TRBV19|NA
CASSIASGGGSGYTF
>TRBJ1-4|TRBV4-3|NA
CASSPTSRDRGKLFF
>TRBJ2-5|TRBV7-8|NA
CASSLDKWMETQYF
>TRBJ2-1|TRBV4-1|few
CASSQESGGFDNEQFF
>TRBJ2-7|TRBV9|NA
CASSAGGYEQYF
>TRBJ1-1|TRBV6-4|NA
CASRGTTGEAFF
>TRBJ2-5|TRBV5-1|NA
CATTTSGGEETQYF
>TRBJ1-2|TRBV5-4|NA
CASSLYFRTDSYGYTF
>TRBJ1-1|TRBV5-4|NA
CASSSLRGIGEAFF
>TRBJ1-1|TRBV20-1|NA
CSASGPGPRDWFGTEAFF
>TRBJ2-1|TRBV3-1/TRBV3-2|NA
CASSQAGLSEQFF
>TRBJ1-6|TRBV28|NA
CASSFRGLGSPLHF
>TRBJ2-3|TRBV6-2/TRBV6-3|NA
CASSATTRGGVDTQYF
>TRBJ2-1|TRBV4-1|NA
CASSQGPGLAELHNEQFF
>TRBJ1-6|TRBV4-1|NA
CASSHFPRDRGPLHF
>TRBJ2-7|TRBV29-1|NA
CSVGTGTYEQYF
>TRBJ1-1|TRBV7-2|NA
CASSSRTGAFEAFF
>TRBJ2-7|TRBV5-5|NA
CASSAPTGGAGDEQYF
>TRBJ1-1|TRBV5-1|NA
CASSSGQPNTEAFF
>TRBJ2-2|TRBV3-1/TRBV3-2|NA
CASKADRHSFANTGELFF
>TRBJ1-2|TRBV6-5|NA
CASMRGQDYGYTF
>TRBJ1-5|TRBV19|NA
CASSNGVDQPQHF
>TRBJ1-1|TRBV18|NA
CASSPYGEGTEAFF
>TRBJ2-7|TRBV5-6|NA
CASSLGQGEQYF
>TRBJ1-6|TRBV4-3|few
CASSRGSHNSPLHF
>TRBJ1-5|TRBV4-3|few
CASSPGHNSNQPQHF
>TRBJ1-4|TRBV4-1|NA
CASSQSGSRGLREKLFF